The source of this T cell receptor (beta chain) is a study of blood T cell repertoires in COVID-19 (dated by TCRdb to about 2020). For the study in its entirety: Collaborator samples came from the United States, Italy and Spain and covered acute and convalescent phases of COVID-19. The material from the prospective study consisted of cDNA or gDNA derived from T cells, B-cell-depleted T cells, or PBMCs. The samples were drawn from the first 160 participants of the ongoing ImmuneRACE study and from 1,254 subjects provided by 6 global collaborators. HLA class I and class II types, where available, came from metadata supplied by the sample provider rather than from assay-based typing. Sample metadata almost always included a de-identified subject ID, COVID-19 status, age in years and sex. The repertoires were released in a freely available public database intended as a resource for research on the immune response to SARS-CoV-2. The dataset comprised deeply sampled blood TCRbeta repertoires from subjects exposed to, actively infected with, or recovered from COVID-19. Study-level results and caveats: Clinical and demographic metadata were provided uncurated, with the amount varying by source and participant.

On this clone: The target of this receptor is not known. Base qualities are not at hand, and no much larger clone is one base apart.

Between the V and J ends, shortened by 2 bases and 6 bases respectively, the junction contains 20 bases. CDR1 is given as GTSNPN and CDR2 as SVGIG, both from the germline V gene (reference sequence). From the cysteine through the phenylalanine, the CDR3 covers 16 amino acids. Only the CDR3 part of the read is kept: 48 bases, read in frame from the first base. TCRbeta CDR3 regions were amplified from genomic DNA using the immunoSEQ Assay, a bias-controlled multiplex PCR. The study's processing was this. Within the assay, amplification of reference gene primers was used to estimate how many nucleated cells each sample contained. To quantify the absolute abundance of each unique TCRbeta CDR3 rearrangement, sequence reads were collapsed and filtered. For each sample, productive Simpson clonality was calculated as the square root of Simpson's diversity index over productive rearrangements. The table was pulled from immuneACCESS by TCRdb, which kept in-frame rearrangements only. Such tables lose some clones; where checked, under half of the loss comes from unresolved V genes, and the rest has no known cause. The DNA was the basis for D and trimming; V, J and clone size are from that table. For this sample the table gives about 140,000 clones, of which approximately 80% were detected only once. Jointly, the top ten make up 1.5% to 2% of the sample.

Enrolling through a virtual design, the prospective study's participants ranged in age from roughly 18 to 89 years and lived across about two dozen United States geographic areas. Cohort assignment in the prospective study relied on participant-reported clinical history from a screening survey and a study questionnaire. A participant counted as exposed if, within 2 weeks of entering the study, that participant had been in contact with someone who had a PCR-confirmed or clinician-diagnosed COVID-19 case. In the prospective study, mobile phlebotomists collected whole blood, serum and a nasopharyngeal or oropharyngeal swab from each participant. Participants in the prospective study had the option to provide additional blood draws and questionnaires over a roughly 2-month period. Before DNA extraction, prospective study blood samples were shipped either frozen or at room temperature.

The sequencing input was PBMCs or T cells enriched from blood (not recorded which). The V and J segments used are TRBV30 and TRBJ2-1; the D segment could be TRBD2, given 5 matching bases. This receptor was obtained from a woman younger than 35 who had been exposed to COVID-19. The CDR3 has the sequence CAWSPGNKVRVNEQFF. The bases are TGTGCCTGGAGTCCCGGCAATAAAGTGAGGGTCAATGAGCAGTTCTTC.